The 32 T cell receptor beta chains listed next were all sequenced from one sample in a study of tumor-infiltrating lymphocytes in primary liver carcinoma. Investigators took RNA and DNA out together from approximately 22-30 mg of unsorted bulk tissue. The template, about 500 ng total RNA, yielded TCR beta cDNA made with a constant-region primer. Researchers made the TCR beta libraries by running three nested multiplex PCR rounds with slightly modified ARM-PCR. Researchers ran the first two PCR rounds for roughly 10 cycles each with TRBV1-TRBV30 forward primers and a C-beta reverse primer. TCRdb redid the calling of the multiplex PCR reads with MiXCR, one entry per CDR3 protein. The sample contains 50,000 to 70,000 distinct CDR3 sequences, roughly 70% of which appear only once. What was sequenced was liver tumor tissue from sampling region 2. Subset defined: tumor region T2, inferior pole. The receptors were gathered from a middle-aged man with primary liver carcinoma and hepatitis B virus infection.

This clonotype was found a few times. The chain recombines TRBV4-2 with TRBJ2-7; 16 nucleotides align to TRBD2. Germline V gives CDR1 LGHNA, CDR2 YNFKEQ. Trimming at V came to 9 bases and at J to 6 bases, leaving 17 bases not matched to a gene. The CDR3 length is 18 residues. The DNA for the CDR3 is TGTGCCAGTAGTGGAAAGCCGGGACTAGCGGGAGGGCCACGCGAGCAGTACTTC. Protein product: CASSGKPGLAGGPREQYF.

Points on this clonotype: Being one base from a much bigger clone, this may be a read error. The CDR3 DNA reads as TGTGCCAGCAACACGGACTATGGGGGGATGAACACCGGGGAGCTGTTGTTT. Translating it yields CASNTDYGGMNTGELLF. The chain has TRBV13 and TRBJ2-2, with D perhaps TRBD2 (6 bases). CDR3 length: 17 amino acids. Germline CDR1 and CDR2: PRHDT and FYEKMQ (reference sequence).

The V and J genes are TRBV6-5 and TRBJ2-1; possible D gene TRBD2, 5 bases. The CDR3 runs 15 residues. Germline V gene lookup returns CDR1 MNHEY and CDR2 SVGAGI. V lost 7 bases and J lost 7, with 20 bases in between. CDR3 sequence: CASKRLAGEGNEQFF. Here the CDR3 DNA reads TGTGCCAGCAAGCGGCTAGCAGGAGAGGGAAATGAGCAGTTCTTC.

This clonotype has a single count. A junction boundary mismatches the germline segment, possibly from a read error. The genes are TRBV11-2 and TRBJ2-5; 7 bases fit TRBD2. The CDR3 totals 16 residues. From germline, CDR1 is SGHAT and CDR2 FQNNGV. This CDR3 reads CVSSQTPNGGKETQYF. The CDR3 coding sequence is TGTGTCAGCAGCCAAACACCTAACGGGGGGAAAGAGACCCAGTACTTC.

Concerning this clonotype itself: This is likely a read error, given that the CDR3 carries no conserved phenylalanine or tryptophan at its end. The genes are TRBV11-2 and TRBJ2-7; D gene ambiguous. Germline values: CDR1 SGHAT, CDR2 FQNNGV. The CDR3 is 15 residues long. The CDR3 here is CTSSLNPGQSYEQYL. Written as DNA, the CDR3 is TGTACCAGCAGCCTAAATCCTGGGCAGTCCTACGAGCAGTACCTC.

This clonotype has ten or more counts. The rearrangement uses TRBV10-1 and TRBJ2-3, with a tentative D call TRBD2 (5 bases). From germline, CDR1 is WNHNN and CDR2 SYGVQD (reference sequence). V was shortened by 3 bases and J by 6 bases, with 16 bases between the two germline ends. This CDR3 is 15 amino acids long. The CDR3 sequence is CASSDEGKQHDTQYF. CDR3 coding DNA: TGCGCCAGCAGTGACGAGGGTAAACAGCACGATACGCAGTATTTT.

In the case of this clonotype: It may be a read error: a sequence one base away is much more abundant. Since the CDR3 does not end with the conserved phenylalanine or tryptophan, this likely comes from a read error. The rearrangement links TRBV11-2 to TRBJ1-1; the D is unclear. Per germline, CDR1 SGHAT and CDR2 FQNNGV. This CDR3 contains 13 residues. The CDR3: CANSLDPNTEAFL. CDR3 nucleotide sequence: TGTGCCAACAGCTTAGATCCTAACACTGAAGCTTTCTTA.

The V and J genes are TRBV29-1 and TRBJ2-3; the match to TRBD2 covers 10 bases. Germline values: CDR1 SQVTM, CDR2 ANQGSEA. V shed 3 bases and J 3 bases; nucleotides not matched to a gene: 12. The CDR3 spans 17 residues. CDR3 amino acids: CSVDLPSGSLGTDTQYF. In DNA form, the CDR3 reads TGCAGCGTTGATTTGCCTAGCGGGAGTTTAGGGACAGATACGCAGTATTTT.

A word on this clonotype: Likely a read error: the CDR3 ends without its conserved phenylalanine or tryptophan. The limits of the CDR3 on the DNA are not certain, so only TCRdb's listed CDR3 is given. The chain is built from TRBV11-2 and TRBJ2-1. In germline, CDR1 is SGHAT, CDR2 FQNNGV. The CDR3 length is 14 residues, termini included. The chain's CDR3 is CASSLYRLISERFS.

This clonotype was seen only a few times. Germline is not matched at one junction end, which may reflect a read error. The chain has TRBV12-3 or TRBV12-4 and TRBJ2-7; 9 bases agree with TRBD1. The CDR3 has 14 amino acids. CDR3 sequence: CTSRGQGPSYEQYF. Here the CDR3 DNA reads TGTACCAGCAGGGGACAGGGACCCTCCTACGAGCAATACTTC.

Points on this clonotype: An end of the junction differs from the germline gene, which may be a read error. The chain has TRBV5-5 and TRBJ2-1, with D possibly called TRBD1 or TRBD2 (5 bases each). CDR3 size: 15 residues. Germline V gene data show CDR1 as SGHKS and CDR2 as YYEKEE (reference sequence). CDR3 region: CASSYRDPRNNEQFF. CDR3 nucleotides: TGTGCCAGCAGCTACCGGGACCCGAGAAACAATGAGCAGTTTTTC. Drawing the rest from reference TRBV5-5 and TRBJ2-1, the complete variable domain is DAGVTQSPTHLIKTRGQQVTLRCSPISGHKSVSWYQQVLGQGPQFIFQYYEKEERGRGNFPDRFSARQFPNYSSELNVNALLLGDSALYLCASSYRDPRNNEQFFGPGTRLTVL.

A note on this clonotype: Relative to the germline gene, one junction end is altered; a read error may explain this. V gene TRBV12-3 or TRBV12-4 combines with J gene TRBJ1-1, with no clear D. This CDR3 region has 12 residues. The CDR3, as DNA: TGTGCCAGCGGCCCGATTGGCACTGAAACTTTCTTT. Residues: CASGPIGTETFF.

Concerning this clonotype itself: The junction differs from germline at one of its ends, possibly a read error. The chain couples TRBV12-3 or TRBV12-4 to TRBJ1-5, with TRBD1 matching over 8 bases. The CDR3 spans 14 residues. The CDR3 nucleotides read TGCGCCAGCAGTAGGACAGGGAGCAATCAGCTCCAGCATTTT. Translated, it gives CASSRTGSNQLQHF.

In regard to this clonotype: One end of the junction is discordant with germline, which a read error may explain. The genes are TRBV12-3 or TRBV12-4 and TRBJ1-2; a weak D match, TRBD1 (5 bases). This CDR3 has 12 amino acids. CDR3: CPSSLPGIDYTF. The CDR3 DNA sequence: TGTCCCAGCAGTTTACCAGGGATCGACTACACCTTC.

As for this clonotype: This may be a read error, as it is one base from a much larger clone. The chain employs TRBV5-1 and TRBJ1-4; the match to TRBD1 covers 8 bases. V was clipped by 3 bases and J by 5 bases; unmatched bases: 3. Germline loops: CDR1 SGHRS, CDR2 YFSETQ. The CDR3 runs 14 residues. The CDR3 is CASSSRQGNEKLFF. CDR3 nucleotides: TGCGCCAGCAGCTCGAGACAGGGGAATGAAAAACTGTTTTTT.

Turning to this clonotype: The junction shows a germline mismatch at one end, possibly a read error. The rearrangement joins TRBV2 to TRBJ2-3; D remains ambiguous. CDR1 is SNHLY, CDR2 FYNNEI, per germline. The CDR3 spans 11 residues. The CDR3 reads CASSFDDTQYF. In DNA form, the CDR3 reads TGTGCCAGCAGTTTCGATGATACACAGTATTTT.

The rearrangement uses TRBV29-1 and TRBJ2-3; D might be TRBD1 (5 bases). Germline values: CDR1 SQVTM, CDR2 ANQGSEA. V lost 4 bases and J lost 8, with 16 bases in between. The CDR3 has 13 residues. The CDR3 spells CSVGIGQRGTQYF. The CDR3 DNA reads TGCAGCGTTGGGATAGGACAACGAGGTACGCAGTATTTT.

As to this clonotype: One end of the junction does not line up with germline, which may come from a read error. This chain uses TRBV7-9 with TRBJ2-5; 11 nucleotides agree with TRBD2. The CDR3 is 18 residues long. The germline V gene has CDR1 SEHNR and CDR2 FQNEAQ (reference sequence). The CDR3 DNA reads TGTGCTAGCAGCTCACCGGGGACTAGCGGAGGGTACCGAGAGACCCAGTACTTC. Translation gives CASSSPGTSGGYRETQYF.

The chain uses TRBV29-1 and TRBJ2-5; the D is unclear. The V gene's germline CDR1 is SQVTM and CDR2 ANQGSEA. With 4 bases removed from V and 5 bases from J, the gap between germline ends came to 14 bases. The CDR3 has 13 residues. The CDR3 nucleotides are TGCAGCGTTGGGGGTGTCGTGAGTGAGACCCAGTACTTC. Its translation: CSVGGVVSETQYF.

This clonotype was seen only a few times. A much larger clone lies one base from this, so it may be a read error. The chain has TRBV6-5 and TRBJ2-5, with D perhaps TRBD2 (5 bases). CDR3 size: 13 residues. CDR1 and CDR2 from the germline V gene are MNHEY and SVGAGI. CDR3 coding DNA: TGTGCCAGCAGTTACTCCTTTGGGGAGATCCAGTACTTC. It is translated as CASSYSFGEIQYF.

The chain uses TRBV10-3 and TRBJ2-1; no reliable D call. There are 12 residues in the CDR3. The V end was cut by 3 bases, the J end by 10 bases, with 10 bases between. Germline V gives CDR1 ENHRY, CDR2 SYGVKD. In DNA, the CDR3 is TGTGCCATCAGTGAAGGCAGCCGAGAGCAGTTCTTC. The encoded protein is CAISEGSREQFF.

This clonotype was seen a handful of times. The V call is TRBV6-1, the J call TRBJ1-5; TRBD1 matches at 11 bases. V lost 4 bases to trimming and J lost 5 bases; unmatched junction nucleotides: 4. The CDR3 has 15 amino acids. The V gene's germline CDR1 is MNHNS and CDR2 SASEGT. The CDR3 loop reads CASSAPGQGDQPQHF. CDR3 sequence (DNA): TGTGCCAGCAGTGCTCCGGGACAGGGGGATCAGCCCCAGCATTTT.

The chain combines TRBV5-4 with TRBJ1-1; 8 bases match TRBD1. This CDR3 has 13 amino acids. Trimming cost V 10 bases and J 6 bases; bases outside gene matches: 11. Germline-derived CDR1 and CDR2 are SGHNT and YYREEE (reference sequence). For the CDR3, the DNA is TGTGCCTGCAACCAGGACAGGGTTGCTGAAGCTTTCTTT. Translation gives CACNQDRVAEAFF.

The chain links TRBV6-5 to TRBJ2-5, with D possibly being TRBD2 (6 bases). There are 14 residues in the CDR3. The V gene lost 9 bases and the J gene lost 1 base, with 15 bases spanning the gap. Germline CDR1 reads MNHEY; CDR2 reads SVGAGI. CDR3 loop: CASSHGGIQETQYF. As DNA, the CDR3 is TGTGCCAGTAGTCACGGAGGGATCCAAGAGACCCAGTACTTC.

This sequence joins TRBV20-1 and TRBJ2-3; TRBD2 might be the D (5 bases). Trimming removed 5 bases at V and 3 bases at J, with 12 bases between. Germline CDR1 reads DFQATT; CDR2 reads SNEGSKA (reference sequence). This CDR3 has 13 residues. The DNA of the CDR3 is TGCAGTGCTGATCATTCGGGGACAGATACGCAGTATTTT. It is translated as CSADHSGTDTQYF.

In regard to this clonotype: The junction and the germline gene differ at one end; a read error may be behind it. V is TRBV11-2 and J is TRBJ2-2; D might be TRBD2 (6 bases). The CDR3 has 15 amino acids. The germline V gene has CDR1 SGHAT and CDR2 FQNNGV. CDR3 residues: CACTFAGSNTGEPFF. The CDR3 nucleotides read TGTGCCTGCACCTTTGCGGGATCGAACACCGGGGAGCCGTTTTTT.

About this clonotype itself: Likely a read error: the CDR3 ends without its conserved phenylalanine or tryptophan. V usage is TRBV10-3 and J usage is TRBJ2-1; D unclear. The DNA end is more similar to TRBJ2-5, so the J call may be wrong. The germline CDR1 and CDR2 sequences are ENHRY and SYGVKD. CDR3 length equals 12 residues. CDR3 sequence: CAISEYGETQYS. The CDR3, as DNA: TGTGCCATCAGTGAATACGGGGAGACCCAGTACTCC.

Note on this clonotype: At one end the junction does not follow the germline gene, possibly because of a read error. The chain links TRBV29-1 to TRBJ2-7; D is unclear. This CDR3 is 12 amino acids long. CDR1 is SQVTM and CDR2 is ANQGSEA in the germline V gene. This chain's CDR3 is CSVWGSSYEQYF. CDR3 nucleotides: TGCAGCGTCTGGGGTTCTTCCTACGAGCAATACTTC.

CDR3 amino acids: CASSYKGWVAWELFF. For the CDR3, the DNA is TGTGCCAGCAGTTACAAGGGTTGGGTAGCCTGGGAGCTGTTTTTT. The chain is built from TRBV6-2 or TRBV6-3 and TRBJ2-2; D gene uncertain. The V gene's germline CDR1 is MNHEY and CDR2 SVGEGT. This CDR3 region has 15 residues. Trimming removed 2 bases from V and 9 bases from J, with 16 bases in between.

The V and J genes are TRBV6-1 and TRBJ2-3, with D possibly matching TRBD1 (8 bases). The CDR3 has 22 residues. Germline V gives CDR1 MNHNS, CDR2 SASEGT. V gave up 6 bases and J gave up 4 bases, with 38 bases separating them. The CDR3 sequence is CASSPDRVRWGSAGVRADTQYF. The CDR3 DNA reads as TGTGCCAGCAGCCCGGACAGGGTCCGTTGGGGTTCGGCGGGAGTTCGGGCAGATACGCAGTATTTT.

The chain is built from TRBV6-1 and TRBJ2-1; D perhaps matches TRBD2 (6 bases). Trimming removed 7 bases at V and 3 bases at J, with 19 bases between. The germline gives CDR1 MNHNS, CDR2 SASEGT. CDR3 size: 16 residues. The CDR3 loop reads CASNKGLVGVYNEQFF. In DNA, the CDR3 is TGTGCCAGCAATAAGGGACTGGTGGGAGTCTACAATGAGCAGTTCTTC.

This clonotype was recorded at least ten times. This chain joins TRBV5-4 and TRBJ1-1; TRBD1 matches at 8 bases. Germline lookup yields CDR1 SGHNT and CDR2 YYREEE (reference sequence). The CDR3 is 15 residues long. The trim removed 2 bases at V and 5 bases at J, leaving 8 bases unmatched. CDR3 protein: CASSLQPGGRTEAFF. The CDR3 nucleotides read TGTGCCAGCAGCTTACAACCAGGGGGCAGGACTGAAGCTTTCTTT.